This TCR beta chain was sequenced during a study of OX40 agonist ivuxolimab in advanced cancers. Study details: At roughly 83% male, the cohort had a mean age of about 60 years, ranging from about 23 to 79.

Study-wide findings and caveats: Expanded clones were, on average, more numerous in CD8+ T cells than in CD4+.

This table comes from immunoSEQ multiplex PCR, and its TCRdb copy is limited to in-frame clones, with some not included. The profile shows 50,000 or so clones, 81% of them singletons. Germline CDR1 and CDR2: SGHVS and FQNEAQ. The CDR3 spans 14 residues. With 3 bases removed from V and 11 bases from J, the gap between germline ends came to 19 bases. This clone was seen just once. Its cognate antigen is unknown. Here the sequenced sample was CD4+ or CD8+ T cells sorted from blood, taken in a trial of the OX40 agonist ivuxolimab. The sequence was obtained from an adult with an advanced solid tumor such as melanoma, head and neck, liver or kidney cancer. V is TRBV7-8 and J is TRBJ2-5; no reliable D call. Here the CDR3 reads CASSLGDSLYKQYF. The DNA for the CDR3 is TGTGCCAGCAGCTTGGGCGACTCCTTGTATAAGCAGTACTTC.